The rows below give T cell receptor beta chains drawn from one sample of a study of human T cells and chemical hapten exposure. TCRdb used MiXCR to reprocess the RACE reads, holding one entry per CDR3 protein. The sample includes 75,000 to 100,000 distinct CDR3 sequences, 10% to 13% of them seen just once. Specimen: whole blood, collected in connection with sensitization to the hapten diphenylcyclopropenone (DPC). The receptors shown here come from a middle-aged man with alopecia areata. Some clones in this sample may be carry-over from other donors' samples. Each CDR3 is given with its conserved first and last residue. Fields, in order: CDR3 protein, CDR3 DNA, J gene, D gene, V gene, clone size, CDR3 length. A D gene is named only where the DNA matches it firmly. Clone size is given for some rows only: seen once, a few or many times, or a class if the clone is expanded.

CDR3aa: CASSQTSGRRDTQYF
CDR3nt: TGTGCCAGCAGCCAGACTAGCGGGAGGAGGGATACGCAGTATTTT
j_gene: TRBJ2-3
d_gene: TRBD2
v_gene: TRBV4-2
abundance: -
len: 15

CDR3aa: CASGDTQYF
CDR3nt: TGTGCCAGCGGGGATACGCAGTATTTT
j_gene: TRBJ2-3
d_gene: -
v_gene: TRBV12-3/TRBV12-4
abundance: many
len: 9

CDR3aa: CASSPVSSNQPQHF
CDR3nt: TGTGCCAGCTCACCAGTGAGTAGCAATCAGCCCCAGCATTTT
j_gene: TRBJ1-5
d_gene: -
v_gene: TRBV18
abundance: -
len: 14

CDR3aa: CSVEGRGTEAFF
CDR3nt: TGCAGCGTTGAAGGCAGGGGTACTGAAGCTTTCTTT
j_gene: TRBJ1-1
d_gene: -
v_gene: TRBV29-1
abundance: many
len: 12

CDR3aa: CASSLINTGNEQFF
CDR3nt: TGTGCCAGCTCACTCATCAACACGGGGAATGAGCAGTTCTTC
j_gene: TRBJ2-1
d_gene: -
v_gene: TRBV18
abundance: -
len: 14

CDR3aa: CSARGGRGHVSYNSPLHF
CDR3nt: TGCAGTGCTAGAGGGGGACGGGGGCACGTCTCCTATAATTCACCCCTCCACTTT
j_gene: TRBJ1-6
d_gene: -
v_gene: TRBV20-1
abundance: many
len: 18

CDR3aa: CASSYSAGLPNQPQHF
CDR3nt: TGTGCCAGCAGTTACTCGGCAGGGCTCCCCAATCAGCCCCAGCATTTT
j_gene: TRBJ1-5
d_gene: -
v_gene: TRBV6-2/TRBV6-3
abundance: many
len: 16

CDR3aa: CASSLRTGAPRGGANVLTF
CDR3nt: TGTGCCAGCAGCTTAAGGACAGGGGCTCCGAGAGGAGGGGCCAACGTCCTGACTTTC
j_gene: TRBJ2-6
d_gene: TRBD1
v_gene: TRBV7-8
abundance: -
len: 19

CDR3aa: CSALWGSGGPYNEQFF
CDR3nt: TGCAGTGCCCTATGGGGGAGCGGGGGCCCCTACAATGAGCAGTTCTTC
j_gene: TRBJ2-1
d_gene: TRBD2
v_gene: TRBV20-1
abundance: -
len: 16

CDR3aa: CASSSGGEGYTF
CDR3nt: TGTGCCAGCAGTTCTGGGGGCGAGGGCTACACCTTC
j_gene: TRBJ1-2
d_gene: -
v_gene: TRBV27
abundance: many
len: 12

CDR3aa: CASSFGDSNSPLHF
CDR3nt: TGTGCCAGCAGTTTTGGGGACTCGAATTCACCCCTCCACTTT
j_gene: TRBJ1-6
d_gene: -
v_gene: TRBV27
abundance: many
len: 14

CDR3aa: CATSRREQGAGELFF
CDR3nt: TGTGCCACCAGCAGACGAGAACAGGGAGCCGGGGAGCTGTTTTTT
j_gene: TRBJ2-2
d_gene: -
v_gene: TRBV15
abundance: -
len: 15